What follows are 17 T cell receptor beta chains derived from one specimen sequenced in a study of beta chain features in type 1 diabetes. Expressed TCRB transcripts were sequenced because the isolated RNA had all been reverse transcribed beforehand. Assay used: immunoSEQ multiplex PCR; TCRdb lists only in-frame clones, some missing. Of 300,000 to 450,000 clones in the sample, around an eighth are singletons; the top ten hold 0.017%. The specimen sequenced was naive CD4+ T cells from blood. All receptors derive from a man between 18 and 29 years old in good health.

This clone showed up many times. The chain employs TRBV29-1 and TRBJ2-3; 7 bases are shared with TRBD1. Germline loops: CDR1 SQVTM, CDR2 ANQGSEA. The CDR3 extends over 13 amino acids. Germline trimming cut 4 bases from V and 3 bases from J; bases unmatched to any gene: 4. The CDR3 DNA reads TGCAGCGTTGGGACAGGCCCTACAGATACGCAGTATTTT. Its translation: CSVGTGPTDTQYF.

This clone came up a few times. Mismatch with germline at one junction end may stem from a read error. This rearrangement joins TRBV5-4 to TRBJ2-7; 7 bases map to TRBD1. The V gene's germline CDR1 is SGHNT and CDR2 YYREEE (reference sequence). The CDR3 loop spans 13 amino acids. The CDR3 DNA is TGCGCCAGCAGCCAAGGGACAGCTTACGAGCAGTACTTC. Translated: CASSQGTAYEQYF.

In its sample, this clone was seen a few times. This chain links TRBV29-1 with TRBJ2-7, with 7 nucleotides matching TRBD2. V shed 7 bases, J shed 5 bases, and the junction held 5 bases outside the gene matches. CDR1 SQVTM and CDR2 ANQGSEA come from the germline V gene. The CDR3 contains 11 residues. The CDR3 DNA is TGCAGCGGGGGGACTATTGACGAGCAGTACTTC. Translated, it gives CSGGTIDEQYF.

This clone was seen only a few times. CDR3 sequence reads: CASSLRSPLADTQYF. DNA for the CDR3: TGTGCCAGCAGCCTCCGGTCCCCTCTCGCAGATACGCAGTATTTT. This sequence joins TRBV7-2 and TRBJ2-3; D gene ambiguous. The CDR3 length is 15 residues. The V end was cut by 5 bases, the J end by 4 bases, with 16 bases between. Germline CDR1 is SGHTA and CDR2 is FQGNSA.

This sequence joins TRBV28 and TRBJ1-5; D gene unclear. V was trimmed by 8 bases and J by 5 bases, leaving 16 bases between them. This CDR3 has 14 amino acids. Germline V gives CDR1 MDHEN, CDR2 SYDVKM. The chain's CDR3 is CASAGPGGYQPQHF. In DNA form, the CDR3 reads TGTGCCAGCGCAGGACCGGGCGGGTATCAGCCCCAGCATTTT. The variable domain in full, completed from reference TRBV28 and TRBJ1-5, reads DVKVTQSSRYLVKRTGEKVFLECVQDMDHENMFWYRQDPGLGLRLIYFSYDVKMKEKGDIPEGYSVSREKKERFSLILESASTNQTSMYLCASAGPGGYQPQHFGDGTRLSIL.

This clone was detected only a few times. The rearrangement uses TRBV18 and TRBJ2-7, with TRBD2 matching over 8 bases. The CDR3 is made up of 16 amino acids. Germline V gene lookup returns CDR1 KGHSH and CDR2 LQKENI. After removal of 0 bases from V and 3 bases from J, the junction contained 7 bases not matched to a gene. In DNA form, the CDR3 reads TGTGCCAGCTCACCACCGGGGGCGAGCGGGAGCTACGAGCAGTACTTC. Encoded protein: CASSPPGASGSYEQYF.

Comments on this clone: The identical CDR3 is also encoded by other nucleotide sequences in the sample. The chain joins TRBV7-2 to TRBJ2-5; D call uncertain. The CDR3 is 11 amino acids. Germline V gives CDR1 SGHTA, CDR2 FQGNSA. Trimming removed 4 bases from V and 3 bases from J, with 3 bases in between. The CDR3 protein is CASSSEETQYF. As DNA, the CDR3 is TGTGCCAGCAGCTCAGAAGAGACCCAGTACTTC.

CDR3 nucleotide sequence: TGTGCCAGCAGCGTACGGGACACGGGCCGAAGGGCCCTCCACTTT. Protein: CASSVRDTGRRALHF. The chain recombines TRBV5-6 with TRBJ1-6; tentative D call: TRBD1 (6 bases). CDR3 length equals 15 residues. Trimming removed 4 bases at V and 14 bases at J, with 22 bases between. Germline V gene sequence: CDR1 SGHDT, CDR2 YYEEEE.

In its sample, this clone was seen a few times. The chain recombines TRBV7-3 with TRBJ2-1, with D tentatively TRBD2 (6 bases). The CDR3 totals 13 residues. CDR1 and CDR2 from the germline V gene are SGHTA and FQGTGA. V was trimmed by 3 bases and J by 7 bases, leaving 10 bases between them. The CDR3 DNA follows: TGTGCCAGCAGCTTTGGGACTTCTAATGAGCAGTTCTTC. Its protein is CASSFGTSNEQFF.

The chain is built from TRBV19 and TRBJ2-7, with TRBD1 identical over 7 bases. The V and J ends lost 4 bases and 1 base, in that order; junction bases with no gene match: 4. Germline V CDR1 and CDR2: LNHDA, SQIVND (reference sequence). The CDR3 is made up of 14 amino acids. CDR3 sequence reads: CASSTQTGSYEQYF. CDR3 DNA: TGTGCCAGTAGTACACAGACAGGGTCCTACGAGCAGTACTTC.

This clone was counted between two and nine times. V gene TRBV2 combines with J gene TRBJ1-4, with no clear D. CDR3 size: 14 residues. Germline CDR1 SNHLY, CDR2 FYNNEI. V lost 7 bases and J lost 0, with 9 bases in between. The CDR3 nucleotides read TGTGCCAGCATCCAGGAAGCAACTAATGAAAAACTGTTTTTT. Translation: CASIQEATNEKLFF. Full variable domain (missing parts from reference TRBV2 and TRBJ1-4): EPEVTQTPSHQVTQMGQEVILRCVPISNHLYFYWYRQILGQKVEFLVSFYNNEISEKSEIFDDQFSVERPDGSNFTLKIRSTKLEDSAMYFCASIQEATNEKLFFGSGTQLSVL.

V usage is TRBV7-9 and J usage is TRBJ2-3; 10 bases line up with TRBD2. The length of the CDR3 is 18 residues. With 1 base clipped from V and 2 bases from J, the junction kept 9 bases outside the gene matches. Germline V lookup: CDR1 SEHNR, CDR2 FQNEAQ (reference sequence). The CDR3 region is CASSLERTSGPNTDTQYF. The CDR3 DNA follows: TGTGCCAGCAGCTTAGAACGGACTAGCGGCCCAAACACAGATACGCAGTATTTT.

This sequence joins TRBV15 and TRBJ2-1, with 7 bases lining up with TRBD2. The CDR3 is made up of 18 amino acids. V dropped 1 base and J dropped 7; count of bases not matched to a gene: 16. Germline-derived CDR1 and CDR2 are LNHNV and YYDKDF (reference sequence). CDR3 amino acids: CATSRGPVLGDYRNEQFF. For the CDR3, the DNA is TGTGCCACCAGCAGAGGACCCGTCTTAGGGGACTACAGGAATGAGCAGTTCTTC.

The chain employs TRBV29-1 and TRBJ1-4, with 9 bases that match TRBD1. Germline CDR1 and CDR2: SQVTM and ANQGSEA. J lost 4 bases, V lost 5 bases, and 14 bases had no gene match. The CDR3 covers 17 residues. The CDR3 nucleotides read TGCAGCGTTAGTCTCCGGGGACAGGGAGCAAATAATGAAAAACTGTTTTTT. Residues: CSVSLRGQGANNEKLFF.

This clone was observed a few times. Within the sample, other DNA sequences also encode this same CDR3. This sequence joins TRBV9 and TRBJ2-2, with D uncertain. From germline, CDR1 is SGDLS and CDR2 YYNGEE. Trimming shortened V by 0 bases and J by 2 bases, and 8 bases separated the two germline ends. The CDR3 contains 15 residues. The CDR3 DNA is TGTGCCAGCAGCGTAGGCGCCGGTAACACCGGGGAGCTGTTTTTT. Translating it yields CASSVGAGNTGELFF. Variable domain in full (rest from reference TRBV9 and TRBJ2-2): DSGVTQTPKHLITATGQRVTLRCSPRSGDLSVYWYQQSLDQGLQFLIQYYNGEERAKGNILERFSAQQFPDLHSELNLSSLELGDSALYFCASSVGAGNTGELFFGEGSRLTVL.

This clone was seen once. The rearrangement links TRBV7-9 to TRBJ2-7; TRBD2 aligns across 7 bases. This CDR3 is built from 16 residues. With 6 bases clipped from V and 0 bases from J, the junction kept 11 bases outside the gene matches. Germline V lookup: CDR1 SEHNR, CDR2 FQNEAQ (reference sequence). The CDR3 sequence: CASSPRLGGSSYEQYF. The CDR3 bases are TGTGCCAGCAGTCCACGACTGGGAGGGAGCTCCTACGAGCAGTACTTC.

V usage is TRBV7-7 and J usage is TRBJ2-5, with D maybe TRBD1 (5 bases). V shed 4 bases and J shed 5 bases, with 5 bases lying between them. This CDR3 region has 11 residues. Germline values: CDR1 SSHAT, CDR2 FNYEAQ (reference sequence). The CDR3 spells CASSSGETQYF. CDR3 bases: TGTGCCAGCAGCTCAGGGGAGACCCAGTACTTC.